The next 3 T cell receptor beta chains were all read from a single sample in a study of CXCR3-negative and CXCR3-positive naive CD8 T cells. Carrying UMI labels, the TRB cDNA libraries were prepared through 5' RACE. TCRdb reprocessed the 5' RACE reads and keeps a single row for each CDR3 protein, giving no DNA. The sample's table shows about 8,000 distinct CDR3 sequences. Material: naive CXCR3- CD8+ T cells from blood. The sample's subset: CD45RO-CCR7+CD27+CD95- naive CD8+ T cells lacking CXCR3 (TNR3-). These receptors were obtained from a human donor in good health. Some clones in this sample may be carry-over from other donors' samples.

In terms of frequency, this clonotype is medium-sized. The V call is TRBV2, the J call TRBJ2-2; the D gene TCRdb calls, TRBD2, cannot be checked with no DNA. This CDR3 has 14 residues. The V gene's germline CDR1 is SNHLY and CDR2 FYNNEI. The CDR3 sequence: CASTWTSGTGELFF.

The J gene is TRBJ1-5, the V gene TRBV27. This CDR3 contains 11 residues. CDR1 and CDR2 (germline): MNHEY, SMNVEV (reference sequence). The CDR3 here is CASGRNQPQHF.

Judged by frequency, this clonotype is medium-sized (0.01 to 0.1%). The rearrangement joins TRBV6-5 to TRBJ2-5; TCRdb returns TRBD2, unconfirmable since there is no DNA. The CDR3 contains 15 residues. CDR1 MNHEY and CDR2 SVGAGI come from the germline V gene. CDR3 loop: CASSRRTSGMETQYF.